These T cell receptor beta chains were read from a single sample in a study of cytomegalovirus exposure and HLA in healthy donors. Method: immunoSEQ multiplex PCR; TCRdb's copy keeps in-frame clones and lacks some. This table holds about 160,000 clones, 70% to 80% found once. The sequenced sample was PBMCs. The receptor source for this set is a man between 50 and 59 years old in good health and CMV-seropositive. CDR3s include the opening cysteine and the closing phenylalanine or tryptophan. D genes are given only for firm matches. Some rows mark clone size as missing; the rest say once, few, many or name a class of expanded clone.

size: once
D: NA
V: TRBV10-2
J: TRBJ1-4
DNA: TGCGCCAGCAGCGGTTACAGTACAACTAATGAAAAACTGTTTTTT
CDR3: CASSGYSTTNEKLFF

size: once
D: TRBD2
V: TRBV7-9
J: TRBJ2-3
DNA: TGTGCCAGCAGCTTAGGTGCTAGCGGGATCACAGATACGCAGTATTTT
CDR3: CASSLGASGITDTQYF

size: NA
D: TRBD2
V: TRBV11-2
J: TRBJ2-3
DNA: TGTGCCAGCAGCCCAGCCTTAGCGGGAGAGACAGATACGCAGTATTTT
CDR3: CASSPALAGETDTQYF

size: NA
D: NA
V: TRBV5-1
J: TRBJ1-1
DNA: TGCGCCAGCAGCTACCAGGGTGTAGAGACTGAAGCTTTCTTT
CDR3: CASSYQGVETEAFF

size: NA
D: TRBD2
V: TRBV11-2
J: TRBJ2-2
DNA: TGTGCCAGTCTAGCGGGAGCGGTGAACACCGGGGAGCTGTTTTTT
CDR3: CASLAGAVNTGELFF

size: NA
D: TRBD2
V: TRBV9
J: TRBJ2-1
DNA: TGTGCCAGCAGCGTAGAACCCATAGCGGGAGGGCCTCAAAATGAGCAGTTCTTC
CDR3: CASSVEPIAGGPQNEQFF

size: NA
D: TRBD1
V: TRBV7-2
J: TRBJ1-2
DNA: TGTGCCAGCACTCACCCGGGACAGGGGTATGGCTACACCTTC
CDR3: CASTHPGQGYGYTF

size: few
D: NA
V: TRBV19
J: TRBJ2-7
DNA: TGTGCCAGTAGTATAGGACAGTCCTACGAGCAGTACTTC
CDR3: CASSIGQSYEQYF

size: NA
D: NA
V: TRBV28
J: TRBJ2-1
DNA: TGTGCCAGCAGAAGGTGGGGGACATCACACAATGAGCAGTTCTTC
CDR3: CASRRWGTSHNEQFF

size: NA
D: TRBD2
V: TRBV29-1
J: TRBJ2-1
DNA: TGCAGCGTTGAAGATCTACTAGCGGCTCTAGGTGAGCAGTTCTTC
CDR3: CSVEDLLAALGEQFF

size: NA
D: TRBD2
V: TRBV7-9
J: TRBJ2-1
DNA: TGTGCCAGCAGCTTAGGACTAGCGGGGACCTACAATGAGCAGTTCTTC
CDR3: CASSLGLAGTYNEQFF

size: NA
D: NA
V: TRBV27
J: TRBJ2-7
DNA: TGTGCCAGCAGGGGGCAGTTCTACGAGCAGTACTTC
CDR3: CASRGQFYEQYF

size: NA
D: NA
V: TRBV28
J: TRBJ2-7
DNA: TGTGCCAGCAGTTCTCCGGGTGTAGCCTACGAGCAGTACTTC
CDR3: CASSSPGVAYEQYF

size: NA
D: NA
V: TRBV27
J: TRBJ2-1
DNA: TGTGCCAGCATCTCAATACAGTACAATGAGCAGTTCTTC
CDR3: CASISIQYNEQFF

size: NA
D: NA
V: TRBV5-1
J: TRBJ2-5
DNA: TGCGCCAGCAGCTTCAACCCAGCCCAAGGGGCCCAGTACTTC
CDR3: CASSFNPAQGAQYF

size: NA
D: NA
V: TRBV7-3
J: TRBJ1-1
DNA: TGTGCCAGCAGCAAGACAGTAAACACTGAAGCTTTCTTT
CDR3: CASSKTVNTEAFF

size: NA
D: NA
V: TRBV10-3
J: TRBJ2-7
DNA: TGTGCCATCAGTGTACAACAGAACTACGAGCAGTACTTC
CDR3: CAISVQQNYEQYF

size: NA
D: TRBD1
V: TRBV30
J: TRBJ1-5
DNA: TGTGCATGCGACAGGGATGCTCAGCCCCAGCATTTT
CDR3: CACDRDAQPQHF

size: NA
D: NA
V: TRBV19
J: TRBJ2-7
DNA: TGTGCCAGTAGCGACAGTTACGAGCAGTACTTC
CDR3: CASSDSYEQYF

size: NA
D: TRBD2
V: TRBV5-1
J: TRBJ2-3
DNA: TGCGCCAGCAGCTTAGGGACTAGCGGGAGGGCCGTAGATACGCAGTATTTT
CDR3: CASSLGTSGRAVDTQYF

size: NA
D: TRBD1
V: TRBV5-6
J: TRBJ2-1
DNA: TGTGCCAGCAGCTTGGTGCGGACAGGGTACAATGAGCAGTTCTTC
CDR3: CASSLVRTGYNEQFF

size: NA
D: TRBD1
V: TRBV6-5
J: TRBJ2-6
DNA: TGTGCCAGCAGTAGACAGGGCGTCGGGGCCAACGTCCTGACTTTC
CDR3: CASSRQGVGANVLTF

size: few
D: NA
V: TRBV11-2
J: TRBJ1-1
DNA: TGTGCCAGCTGCCTGGGGGGTGCGAACACTGAAGCTTTCTTT
CDR3: CASCLGGANTEAFF

size: NA
D: TRBD1
V: TRBV11-1
J: TRBJ1-4
DNA: TGTGCCAGCAGCCGAAGGACAGGGCGGGGTGAAAAACTGTTTTTT
CDR3: CASSRRTGRGEKLFF

size: NA
D: TRBD1
V: TRBV7-9
J: TRBJ2-5
DNA: TGTTCCAGCAGCCCTGGATCCGGACAGGGAGAAGAGACCCAGTACTTC
CDR3: CSSSPGSGQGEETQYF

size: NA
D: NA
V: TRBV18
J: TRBJ1-5
DNA: TGTGCCAGCTCTCCGGGCAGGGATCAGCCCCAGCATTTT
CDR3: CASSPGRDQPQHF

size: NA
D: NA
V: TRBV7-2
J: TRBJ2-7
DNA: TGTGCCAGCAGCTTAGTTATAGCCGGCGAGCAGTACTTC
CDR3: CASSLVIAGEQYF

size: few
D: TRBD2
V: TRBV7-8
J: TRBJ2-7
DNA: TGTTCCAGCAGCTCGACTAGCGCGTTTCTGGGGGAGCAGTACTTC
CDR3: CSSSSTSAFLGEQYF

size: NA
D: NA
V: TRBV5-1
J: TRBJ2-3
DNA: TGCGCCAGCAGCAGGGCAGGGGGGCGATCTGGAGATACGCAGTATTTT
CDR3: CASSRAGGRSGDTQYF

size: NA
D: TRBD1
V: TRBV4-1
J: TRBJ1-4
DNA: TGCGCCAGCAGCCAAGATGAGGACAGGACTGAAAAACTGTTTTTT
CDR3: CASSQDEDRTEKLFF

size: NA
D: NA
V: TRBV6-1
J: TRBJ2-2
DNA: TGTGCCAGCAGTGAAGCGCGAGGGACAAACACCGGGGAGCTGTTTTTT
CDR3: CASSEARGTNTGELFF

size: NA
D: TRBD1
V: TRBV12-5
J: TRBJ2-1
DNA: TGTGCTAGTGGTTCCGGGACAGGGATCTTTGCTGAGCAGTTCTTC
CDR3: CASGSGTGIFAEQFF

size: NA
D: NA
V: TRBV5-1
J: TRBJ2-3
DNA: TGCGCCAGCGGCGTGGGGGAGACGACAGATACGCAGTATTTT
CDR3: CASGVGETTDTQYF

size: few
D: TRBD2
V: TRBV19
J: TRBJ2-3
DNA: TGTGCAACCGGGAGGGCCGGGGCAGATACGCAGTATTTT
CDR3: CATGRAGADTQYF

size: NA
D: NA
V: TRBV11-2
J: TRBJ2-7
DNA: TGTGCCAGCAGCTTATTTCCCCAGCGGAGTAAATACGAGCGGTACTTC
CDR3: CASSLFPQRSKYERYF

size: NA
D: TRBD1
V: TRBV5-1
J: TRBJ1-2
DNA: TGCGCCAGCAGCGATCCACAGGGGGCTAACTATGGCTACACCTTC
CDR3: CASSDPQGANYGYTF

size: NA
D: TRBD2
V: TRBV10-3
J: TRBJ2-3
DNA: TGTGCCATCGGAGGACTAGCGGGAGTAGATACGCAGTATTTT
CDR3: CAIGGLAGVDTQYF

size: NA
D: TRBD2
V: TRBV5-5
J: TRBJ2-3
DNA: TGTGCCAGCAGCCAAGGACTAGCGGGAAGCACAGATACGCAGTATTTT
CDR3: CASSQGLAGSTDTQYF

size: NA
D: NA
V: TRBV13
J: TRBJ2-7
DNA: TGTGCCAGCAGCTTAGGCTCAAGCTCCGAGCAGTACTTC
CDR3: CASSLGSSSEQYF

size: NA
D: TRBD1
V: TRBV13
J: TRBJ2-5
DNA: TGTGCCAGCAGCCGGGACAGGGGTACTCAAGAGACCCAGTACTTC
CDR3: CASSRDRGTQETQYF

size: NA
D: NA
V: TRBV7-9
J: TRBJ1-5
DNA: TGTGCCAGCTCTCGGGGGGCGCCTCAGCCCCAGCATTTT
CDR3: CASSRGAPQPQHF

size: once
D: NA
V: TRBV30
J: TRBJ2-5
DNA: TGTGCCTGGAGCGGACGGGCGACAGAAGAGACCCAGTACTTC
CDR3: CAWSGRATEETQYF

size: NA
D: NA
V: TRBV28
J: TRBJ2-7
DNA: TGTGCCAGCAGCCCCTACTCCTACGAGCAGTACTTC
CDR3: CASSPYSYEQYF

size: NA
D: NA
V: TRBV7-2
J: TRBJ2-1
DNA: TGTGCCAGCAGCTTAGACGGGAGCCTACGCAATGAGCAGTTCTTC
CDR3: CASSLDGSLRNEQFF